Shown below are 14 T cell receptor beta chains from a single sample sequenced in a study of cytomegalovirus exposure and HLA in healthy donors. PCR primers comprised 60 Vbeta and 13 Jbeta primers. Measured with immunoSEQ multiplex PCR; TCRdb has only the in-frame clones, and not every one. This sample has hundreds of thousands of clones, with approximately 82% found just once. The sample consisted of PBMCs. The source of these receptors is a woman aged 40 to 50 in good health and CMV-seronegative.

The V call is TRBV11-1, the J call TRBJ1-5, with D perhaps TRBD1 (6 bases). V was trimmed by 5 bases and J by 4 bases, leaving 15 bases between them. The CDR3 loop spans 15 amino acids. CDR1 and CDR2 from the germline V gene are SGHAT and FQDESV (reference sequence). CDR3 coding DNA: TGTGCCAGCAGCACCGCAGGGGAGGGTAATCAGCCCCAGCATTTT. It translates to CASSTAGEGNQPQHF.

This clone was recorded only once. J is TRBJ2-5 and V is TRBV28; D is unresolved. Germline-derived CDR1 and CDR2 are MDHEN and SYDVKM. This CDR3 has 13 residues. V dropped 2 bases and J dropped 0 bases, with 4 bases sitting between them. The DNA for the CDR3 is TGTGCCAGCAGTTTAACTCACCAAGAGACCCAGTACTTC. As protein: CASSLTHQETQYF.

This CDR3 reads CASKGASSYNEQFF. The CDR3 bases are TGTGCCTCAAAGGGGGCCAGCTCCTACAATGAGCAGTTCTTC. The chain links TRBV11-2 to TRBJ2-1; 7 nucleotides agree with TRBD1. J gave up 0 bases and V 11 bases, and 7 bases lay outside the gene matches. The germline V gene encodes CDR1 SGHAT and CDR2 FQNNGV. The CDR3 length is 14 residues.

The chain links TRBV9 to TRBJ2-3; 8 bases line up with TRBD2. CDR3 length equals 13 residues. Unmatched junction bases numbered 4, after V lost 3 bases and J lost 7 bases. Germline V CDR1 and CDR2: SGDLS, YYNGEE. CDR3: CASSERGTYTQYF. The CDR3 DNA reads as TGTGCCAGCAGCGAGCGGGGGACTTATACGCAGTATTTT.

The V and J genes are TRBV7-6 and TRBJ1-1; no clear D. From germline, CDR1 is SGHVS and CDR2 FNYEAQ. V lost 3 bases and J lost 5, with 16 bases in between. The CDR3 has 15 amino acids. CDR3 in DNA: TGTGCCAGCAGCTTGTCTTTTGCCCGAGGAACTGAAGCTTTCTTT. It yields the protein CASSLSFARGTEAFF.

This clone has only a few counts. The rearrangement uses TRBV19 and TRBJ1-2; 9 positions match TRBD1. From germline, CDR1 is LNHDA and CDR2 SQIVND (reference sequence). With 3 bases clipped from V and 4 bases from J, the junction kept 0 bases outside the gene matches. The CDR3 contains 13 residues. The CDR3 coding sequence is TGTGCCAGTAGTATGGGACAGGGCTATGGCTACACCTTC. Translated, it gives CASSMGQGYGYTF.

The V call is TRBV5-4, the J call TRBJ2-3; perhaps TRBD2 as D (7 bases). V was trimmed by 0 bases and J by 5 bases, leaving 16 bases between them. The CDR3 loop spans 16 amino acids. Germline CDR1 is SGHNT and CDR2 is YYREEE (reference sequence). CDR3 nucleotides: TGTGCCAGCAGCTTGGAGGGGGGGCGTGCGGGAGATACGCAGTATTTT. Protein: CASSLEGGRAGDTQYF.

The chain combines TRBV14 with TRBJ1-2; no definite D call. V was pared by 1 base and J by 7 bases, with 13 bases between. The CDR3 is made up of 14 amino acids. Germline V gene sequence: CDR1 SGHDN, CDR2 FVKESK. The CDR3 region is CASSQGGGRAGYTF. For the CDR3, the DNA is TGTGCCAGCAGCCAAGGTGGAGGGCGTGCTGGCTACACCTTC.

A single count supports this clone. The chain uses TRBV5-8 and TRBJ2-3; D is undetermined. The V gene lost 1 base and the J gene lost 4 bases, with 10 bases spanning the gap. CDR3 length: 14 residues. Germline values: CDR1 SGHTS, CDR2 YDEGEE. CDR3 residues: CASSLMVDSDTQYF. CDR3 in DNA: TGTGCCAGCAGCTTGATGGTAGATTCAGATACGCAGTATTTT.

The V call is TRBV19, the J call TRBJ1-1, with 9 bases matching TRBD1. CDR1 and CDR2 (germline): LNHDA, SQIVND (reference sequence). V shed 6 bases and J 1 base; nucleotides not matched to a gene: 12. CDR3 length: 17 amino acids. This CDR3 reads CASSPIPGQGWNTEAFF. The CDR3 DNA reads TGTGCCAGTAGCCCAATACCGGGACAGGGATGGAACACTGAAGCTTTCTTT. Full variable domain (remainder filled in from reference TRBV19 and TRBJ1-1): DGGITQSPKYLFRKEGQNVTLSCEQNLNHDAMYWYRQDPGQGLRLIYYSQIVNDFQKGDIAEGYSVSREKKESFPLTVTSAQKNPTAFYLCASSPIPGQGWNTEAFFGQGTRLTVV.

V and J are TRBV6-1 and TRBJ1-5; maybe TRBD1 (6 bases). Per the germline V gene, CDR1 is MNHNS and CDR2 is SASEGT. The CDR3 sequence is 13 residues long. V was trimmed by 4 bases and J by 4 bases, leaving 8 bases between them. CDR3 in DNA: TGTGCCAGCAGTGCTACAGGGAATCAGCCCCAGCATTTT. This gives the protein CASSATGNQPQHF.

In this sample, this clone turned up a few times. This chain uses TRBV28 with TRBJ1-4; D might be TRBD1 (5 bases). The CDR3 has 12 residues. V was clipped by 1 base and J by 13 bases, with 10 bases between them. The V gene's germline CDR1 is MDHEN and CDR2 SYDVKM. The CDR3 loop reads CASSLSGGRLFF. DNA for the CDR3: TGTGCCAGCAGTTTATCCGGGGGTAGACTGTTTTTT. Using reference TRBV28 and TRBJ1-4 for the parts outside the CDR3, the full variable domain is DVKVTQSSRYLVKRTGEKVFLECVQDMDHENMFWYRQDPGLGLRLIYFSYDVKMKEKGDIPEGYSVSREKKERFSLILESASTNQTSMYLCASSLSGGRLFFGSGTQLSVL.

This chain joins TRBV28 and TRBJ2-5; D is possibly TRBD2 (5 bases). The CDR3 runs to 14 residues. Trimming cost V 5 bases and J 2 bases, with 12 bases left between them. The V gene's germline CDR1 is MDHEN and CDR2 SYDVKM. CDR3 coding DNA: TGTGCCAGCAGTACCGGGAACACTCAAGAGACCCAGTACTTC. Residues: CASSTGNTQETQYF.

The chain joins TRBV9 to TRBJ2-5; 7 nucleotides agree with TRBD1. V was pared by 3 bases and J by 0 bases, with 11 bases of the junction left unmatched. The germline V gene has CDR1 SGDLS and CDR2 YYNGEE. The CDR3 extends over 17 amino acids. The CDR3 DNA follows: TGTGCCAGCAGCGGAGACAACAGGGGCTTGTACCAAGAGACCCAGTACTTC. Protein sequence: CASSGDNRGLYQETQYF.